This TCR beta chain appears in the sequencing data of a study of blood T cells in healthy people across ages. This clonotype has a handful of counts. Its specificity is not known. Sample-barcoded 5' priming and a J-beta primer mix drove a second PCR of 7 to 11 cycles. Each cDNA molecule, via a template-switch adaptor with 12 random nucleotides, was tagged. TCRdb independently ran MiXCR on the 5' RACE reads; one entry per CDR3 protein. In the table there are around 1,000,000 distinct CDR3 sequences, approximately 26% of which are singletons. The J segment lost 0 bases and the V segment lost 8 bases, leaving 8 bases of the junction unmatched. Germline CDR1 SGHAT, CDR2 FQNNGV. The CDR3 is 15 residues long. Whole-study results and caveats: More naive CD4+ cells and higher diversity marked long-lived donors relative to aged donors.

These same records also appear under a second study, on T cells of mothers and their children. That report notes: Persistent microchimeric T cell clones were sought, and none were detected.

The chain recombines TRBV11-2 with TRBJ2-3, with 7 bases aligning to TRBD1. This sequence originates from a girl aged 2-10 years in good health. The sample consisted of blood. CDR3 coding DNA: TGTGCCAGCCGCCGACCGGGACAGAGCACAGATACGCAGTATTTT. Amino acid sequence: CASRRPGQSTDTQYF.